The present entry profiles one TCR beta chain with its context. Its antigen remains unidentified. Base quality data are lacking; no much larger clone is found one base away. The receptor library was made with multiplex PCR. TCRdb records Illumina HiSeq 4000 as the sequencer. CDR3 regions were amplified by Arm-PCR with iRepertoire HTBI primers to construct TCR beta libraries. PCR products were gel purified before sequencing. In the authors' own workflow: Gene usage analysis of CDR3 amino acid clonotypes relied on the 55 to 80 TRBV and around 14 TRBJ segments identified across samples. COPE and FqMerger were used to merge filtered high-quality paired reads into contigs. Contigs were aligned with BLAST to IMGT TRBV, TRBD and TRBJ reference genes, and CDR3 was defined per IMGT. Any clonotype with a frequency above 0.1% was classified as a highly expanded clone. Shannon entropy was used to measure repertoire diversity, and the Gini coefficient was used to measure V-J evenness. A clonotype found in more than one individual was treated as public. In TCRdb, the public reads were trimmed at Q25 with fastp and aligned with MiXCR, with productive beta chains retained. Each record represents a unique CDR3 protein, reported with the most common genes and DNA among its rows. These V and J calls are TCRdb output, not the study's own analysis. For this sample there are around 450,000 distinct CDR3 sequences; around a fifth appear just once. The ten largest make up 7.1% of the sample.

The CDR3 holds 15 amino acids from the cysteine to the phenylalanine. Left in the record is the CDR3 DNA by itself, 45 bases read in frame from the first base. The germline V gene gives CDR1 as SGHRS and CDR2 as YFSETQ. At the junction V is shortened by 4 bases and J by 4 bases, with 17 bases in between. The data originate from a study of regulatory T cells in long-lasting Graves disease (dated by TCRdb to 2020 to 2022). In the study overall: Persistent Graves' disease meant more than 5 years of antithyroid drug treatment with TSH receptor autoantibodies that stayed positive. This study used TCR sequencing and RNA sequencing of peripheral blood to compare persistent Graves' disease patients against newly diagnosed Graves' disease patients. The study was registered as a clinical trial and conducted in China. In the clinical cohort, patients with persistent Graves' disease had used antithyroid drugs for an average of about 10.3 years. A total of roughly 35 samples underwent TCR sequencing, from 13 patients with persistent Graves' disease and roughly 20 patients with newly diagnosed Graves' disease.

This specimen's time point label, interpreted: persistent/refractory GD, antithyroid drugs over 5 years with positive TRAb. For both TCR sequencing and RNA sequencing, RNA was extracted from PBMCs in TRIzol. The diagnosis of Graves' disease was made according to American Thyroid Association guidelines. The patients came from an endocrinology department in Xi'an, China. Each patient gave 9 to 10 milliliters of peripheral blood, collected in an EDTA anticoagulant tube. Ficoll Paque Plus density gradient separation was used to isolate PBMCs, and no further T cell sorting was performed. An Agilent 2100 Bioanalyzer and agarose gel were used to check RNA quality, while a NanoDrop 2000 measured RNA concentration. Here is what the overall study found, with its caveats: More public clonotypes were shared among persistent patients (under 3,000) than among newly diagnosed patients (approximately 930). The authors acknowledged the small sample size as a limitation that may reduce accuracy. Compared with newly diagnosed patients, patients with persistent Graves' disease had lower TCR Shannon entropy and fewer highly expanded clones, which suggests clonal expansion. Persistent disease showed preferential use of TRBV28, TRBJ1-2 and TRBJ2-5, whereas newly diagnosed disease favored TRBV20-1 and TRBJ2-1. Only the TCR beta chain was sequenced and analyzed. The study examined only peripheral blood because the primary lesion, thyroid tissue, could not be accessed.

This receptor was taken from a female donor with Graves disease. The sequences come from peripheral blood mononuclear cells (PBMCs), collected when the disease was refractory, from a patient treated with antithyroid drugs. The rearranged segments are TRBV5-1 and TRBJ2-5, with TRBD1 perhaps the D gene, on 5 matching bases. The CDR3 here reads CASSLGTNQGETQYF. The DNA sequence is given as TGCGCCAGCAGCCTGGGAACAAACCAGGGAGAGACCCAGTACTTC.